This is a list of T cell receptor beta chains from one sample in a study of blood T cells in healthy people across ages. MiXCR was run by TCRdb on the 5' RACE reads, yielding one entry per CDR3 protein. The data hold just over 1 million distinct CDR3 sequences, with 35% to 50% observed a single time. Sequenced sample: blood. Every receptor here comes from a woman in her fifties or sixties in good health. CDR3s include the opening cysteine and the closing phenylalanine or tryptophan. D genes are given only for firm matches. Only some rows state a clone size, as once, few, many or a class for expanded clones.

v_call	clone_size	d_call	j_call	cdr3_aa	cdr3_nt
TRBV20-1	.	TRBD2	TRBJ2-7	CSARDLHSGYEQYF	TGCAGTGCTAGAGATCTGCATAGCGGGTACGAGCAGTACTTC
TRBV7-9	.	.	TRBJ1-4	CASSLQGEKLFF	TGTGCCAGCAGCCTGCAGGGTGAAAAACTGTTTTTT
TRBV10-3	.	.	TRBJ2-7	CAITNLYEQYF	TGTGCCATCACTAATCTCTACGAGCAGTACTTC
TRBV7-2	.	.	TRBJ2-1	CASSLGFGEQFF	TGTGCCAGCAGCTTAGGTTTCGGTGAGCAGTTCTTC
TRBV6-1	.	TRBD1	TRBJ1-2	CASSDYPGTVGYGYTF	TGTGCCAGCAGTGACTACCCCGGGACAGTCGGCTATGGCTACACCTTC
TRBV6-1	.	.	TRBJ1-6	CASSGLRGSPLHF	TGTGCCAGCAGTGGCCTGAGGGGTTCACCCCTCCACTTT
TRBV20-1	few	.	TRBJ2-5	CSAAVLGSWGETQYF	TGCAGTGCAGCGGTTCTCGGGAGTTGGGGGGAGACCCAGTACTTC
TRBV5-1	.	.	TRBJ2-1	CASSFSRGNEQFF	TGCGCCAGCAGCTTTTCCCGGGGCAATGAGCAGTTCTTC
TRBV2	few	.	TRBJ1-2	CASRAYVSYGYTF	TGTGCCAGCAGGGCATATGTGTCCTATGGCTACACCTTC
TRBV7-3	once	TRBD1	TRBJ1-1	CASSATGQGGSEAFF	TGTGCCAGCAGCGCCACCGGACAGGGCGGGTCTGAAGCTTTCTTT
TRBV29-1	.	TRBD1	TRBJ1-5	CSATGPGGQPQHF	TGCAGCGCCACCGGGCCAGGGGGGCAGCCCCAGCATTTT
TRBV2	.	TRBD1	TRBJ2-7	CASSQGQGAHEQYF	TGTGCCAGCAGCCAAGGGCAGGGGGCCCACGAGCAGTACTTC
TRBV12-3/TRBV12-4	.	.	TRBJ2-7	CASSFRRRSYEQYF	TGTGCCAGCAGTTTTCGGCGGAGGTCCTACGAGCAGTACTTC
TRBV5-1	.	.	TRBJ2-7	CASSTQQGHEQYF	TGCGCCAGCAGCACACAACAGGGCCACGAGCAGTACTTC
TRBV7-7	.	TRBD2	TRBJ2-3	CASSPGTSGGATDTQYF	TGTGCCAGCAGCCCCGGGACTAGCGGGGGGGCTACAGATACGCAGTATTTT
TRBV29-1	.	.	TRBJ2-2	CSVKDSPLGELFF	TGCAGCGTCAAGGACAGCCCCCTGGGGGAGCTGTTTTTT
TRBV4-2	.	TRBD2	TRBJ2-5	CASSQELLAGLETQYF	TGTGCCAGCAGCCAAGAGCTCCTAGCGGGCCTTGAGACCCAGTACTTC
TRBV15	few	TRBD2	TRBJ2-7	CATSRVGRTSSGEQYF	TGTGCCACCAGCAGAGTTGGAAGGACTAGCTCGGGCGAGCAGTACTTC
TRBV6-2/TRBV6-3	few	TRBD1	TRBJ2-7	CASSYSVTGLQEQYF	TGTGCCAGCAGTTACTCCGTGACAGGGTTGCAAGAGCAGTACTTC
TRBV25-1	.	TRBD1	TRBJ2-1	CASSEPGTGVFF	TGTGCCAGCAGTGAACCCGGGACAGGGGTGTTCTTC
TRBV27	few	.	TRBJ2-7	CASSLRTGSSYEQYF	TGTGCCAGCAGTTTAAGGACGGGGAGCTCCTACGAGCAGTACTTC
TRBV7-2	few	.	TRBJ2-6	CASSLTGIASGANVLTF	TGTGCCAGCAGCTTAACAGGAATTGCATCTGGGGCCAACGTCCTGACTTTC
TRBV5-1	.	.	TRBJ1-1	CASSPNTRGTEAFF	TGCGCCAGCAGCCCGAACACAAGGGGCACTGAAGCTTTCTTT
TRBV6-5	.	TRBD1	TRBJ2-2	CASRPGDRFFTGELFF	TGTGCCAGCAGGCCTGGGGACAGGTTTTTCACCGGGGAGCTGTTTTTT
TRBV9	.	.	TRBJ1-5	CASSVGGGRGQPQHF	TGTGCCAGCAGCGTAGGAGGAGGGAGAGGTCAGCCCCAGCATTTT
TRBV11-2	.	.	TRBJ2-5	CASSLGDRGRAAETQYF	TGTGCCAGCAGCTTAGGTGACCGGGGCAGGGCTGCCGAGACCCAGTACTTC
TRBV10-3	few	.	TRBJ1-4	CAIRRGDMANEKLFF	TGTGCCATTCGAAGGGGCGACATGGCTAATGAAAAACTGTTTTTT
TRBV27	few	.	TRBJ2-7	CASSIGGGLSSYEQYF	TGTGCCAGCAGTATCGGTGGAGGATTAAGCTCCTACGAGCAGTACTTC
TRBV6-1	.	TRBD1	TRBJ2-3	CASSPGQMQYF	TGTGCCAGCAGTCCGGGACAGATGCAGTATTTT
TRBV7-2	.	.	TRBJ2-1	CASSPQRGRLNEQFF	TGTGCCAGCAGCCCCCAGCGTGGGAGATTGAATGAGCAGTTCTTC
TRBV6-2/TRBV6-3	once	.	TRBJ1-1	CASNYPDRLKSTEAFF	TGTGCCAGCAATTACCCGGACAGATTAAAAAGTACTGAAGCTTTCTTT